The entry below describes one T cell receptor (beta chain). Its specificity is not known. A much larger clonotype is one base distant, so this may be a read error. The source of the sample is a study of blood T cells in healthy people across ages. Study as a whole: Template switching captured about one barcoded beta molecule per two T cells.

The germline CDR1 and CDR2 sequences are SGHRS and YFSETQ. The V and J ends lost 6 bases and 4 bases respectively, with 14 bases between them. CDR3 length equals 14 residues. Next came a second PCR, run for roughly 7 to 12 cycles, which used a sample-barcoded 5' primer along with a J-beta primer mix. TCRdb analysed the 5' RACE reads with MiXCR anew, one entry per CDR3 protein. The sample contains fewer than 750,000 distinct CDR3 sequences, over 40% of which appear only once. The authors drew 8.5 to 10 milliliters of peripheral blood from each donor. The study, taken as a whole, reports: Possibly, changes in expanded clonotypes were confounded because donor CMV status was unknown.

The material sequenced was blood. This receptor was obtained from a woman older than 75 in good health. The chain recombines TRBV5-1 with TRBJ1-5, with a tentative D call TRBD1 (6 bases). The CDR3 region is CASNPQGFNQPQHF. The CDR3 nucleotides are TGCGCCAGCAACCCCCAGGGGTTTAATCAGCCCCAGCATTTT.